The present T cell receptor beta chain was sequenced within a study of blood T cell repertoires in COVID-19. After removal of 4 bases from V and 7 bases from J, the junction contained 5 bases not matched to a gene. The germline V gene encodes CDR1 SNHLY and CDR2 FYNNEI. CDR3 size: 15 residues. The repertoire was sequenced with immunoSEQ multiplex PCR; TCRdb's copy has only in-frame clones and lacks some. The table lists some 170,000 clones, about 83% of them singletons. The chain is built from TRBV2 and TRBJ2-1; 12 bases are shared with TRBD1. This receptor was obtained from a woman between 65 and 79 years old with COVID-19, enrolled during active disease. The sample consisted of peripheral blood. The CDR3: CASSARDRGRNEQFF. CDR3 nucleotide sequence: TGTGCCAGCAGTGCAAGGGACAGGGGGCGGAATGAGCAGTTCTTC.